This section outlines one T cell receptor beta chain sequence together with its context. Its antigen remains unidentified. cDNA prepared by RNA extraction and subsequent reverse transcription served as the template for sequencing. The table came from immunoSEQ multiplex PCR; TCRdb's copy has only in-frame clones and leaves some out. The sample carries 140,000 to 150,000 clones, around 47% recorded once. The CDR3 spans 13 residues. V was pared by 0 bases and J by 9 bases, with 11 bases between. CDR1 and CDR2 (germline): SGHDN, FVKESK. This record belongs to a study of CD8+ T cells in alopecia areata. Study-wide context: Tofacitinib ran 6 to 18 months, followed by 6 months off drug. Broader study findings: Scalp specimens additionally yield sequences from normal skin's resident alphabeta T cells.

This chain uses TRBV14 with TRBJ2-5; D not certain. Sequencing input: CD4+ T cells sorted from blood. The source is a human donor with alopecia areata. CDR3 sequence reads: CASSQDMETAQYF. The CDR3 coding sequence is TGTGCCAGCAGCCAAGATATGGAGACTGCCCAGTACTTC.